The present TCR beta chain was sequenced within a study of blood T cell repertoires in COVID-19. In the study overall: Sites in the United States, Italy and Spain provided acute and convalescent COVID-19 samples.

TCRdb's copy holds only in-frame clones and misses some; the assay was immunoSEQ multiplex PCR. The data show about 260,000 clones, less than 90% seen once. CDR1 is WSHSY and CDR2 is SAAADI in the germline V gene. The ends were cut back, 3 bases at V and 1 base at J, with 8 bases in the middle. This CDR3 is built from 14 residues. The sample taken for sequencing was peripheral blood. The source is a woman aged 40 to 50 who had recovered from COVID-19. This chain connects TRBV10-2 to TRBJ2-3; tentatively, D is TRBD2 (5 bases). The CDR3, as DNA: TGCGCCAGCAGTGACTTGGAGGGCACAGATACGCAGTATTTT. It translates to CASSDLEGTDTQYF.